This T cell receptor beta chain derives from a study of vaccination and CD4 T cells after COVID-19. At the level of the study: Control cultures were supplied with a CEFX pool, an HIV-1 Nef pool, or no peptide at all. Study-wide results and limits: Analysis covered relatively few convalescent patients and lacked any early post-infection timepoints. SARS-CoV-2-reactive clonotypes rose nonsignificantly, with the median going from approximately 21 to 40.

Noted treatment: roughly 10-day PBMC culture with coronavirus spike peptide pools or control peptides (ViraFEST assay). The CDR3 is made up of 15 amino acids. The germline V gene encodes CDR1 SGHRS and CDR2 YFSETQ. The V end was cut by 1 base, the J end by 3 bases, with 11 bases between. Remarks on this clonotype: Its antigen is currently unknown.

The Oncomine TCR Beta short-read assay generated sequence data from the DNA of cultured CD4+ T cells. Someone extracted genomic DNA from cultured CD4+ T cells. TCRdb itself ran the PCR reads through MiXCR, one entry per CDR3 protein. The sample lists about 8,900 distinct CDR3 sequences, 64% seen once, with approximately 28% in the top ten. The chain uses TRBV5-1 and TRBJ2-1; tentative D call: TRBD2 (5 bases). The TCR sequence derives from a human donor who had recovered from COVID-19. Sequencing input: CD4+ T cells from blood, cultured in vitro. The CDR3 protein is CASSLRGEDYNEQFF. CDR3 in DNA: TGCGCCAGCAGCTTGCGGGGAGAGGACTACAATGAGCAGTTCTTC.